The 20 T cell receptor beta chains below were found in one sample sequenced in a study of identical twins. MiXCR, applied by TCRdb to the 5' RACE reads, yields one record per CDR3 protein. The sample carries 1.5 million to 2 million distinct CDR3 sequences, about 31% recorded once. The sequenced sample consisted of cord blood. The receptors were sampled from a newborn girl in good health.

The chain couples TRBV3-1 to TRBJ2-1, with D perhaps matching TRBD2 (5 bases). Per germline, CDR1 LGHDT and CDR2 YNNKEL (reference sequence). The CDR3 is 15 residues long. V gave up 2 bases and J gave up 9 bases, with 17 bases separating them. The CDR3 is CASSQNPPPLGEQFF. The CDR3 DNA reads as TGTGCCAGCAGCCAAAACCCTCCTCCACTAGGTGAGCAGTTCTTC.

This clonotype was seen more than once but under ten times. The rearrangement joins TRBV3-1 to TRBJ1-6, with D possibly being TRBD1 (5 bases). The CDR3 spans 13 residues. Per germline, CDR1 LGHDT and CDR2 YNNKEL (reference sequence). V was shortened by 3 bases and J by 8 bases, with 8 bases between the two germline ends. The CDR3 DNA reads TGTGCCAGCAGCCACGGGGGAGATTCACCCCTCCACTTT. Amino acids: CASSHGGDSPLHF. The whole variable domain, filled in from reference TRBV3-1 and TRBJ1-6, reads DTAVSQTPKYLVTQMGNDKSIKCEQNLGHDTMYWYKQDSKKFLKIMFSYNNKELIINETVPNRFSPKSPDKAHLNLHINSLELGDSAVYFCASSHGGDSPLHFGNGTRLTVT.

A remark on this clonotype: The junction and the germline gene differ at one end; a read error may be behind it. This rearrangement joins TRBV12-3 or TRBV12-4 to TRBJ2-5; 12 positions agree with TRBD2. With the DNA end fitting TRBJ2-7 better, the J assignment may be wrong. The CDR3 has 14 residues. This CDR3 is CVSSPLAGGYEQYF. In DNA, the CDR3 is TGTGTCAGCAGTCCGCTAGCGGGAGGGTACGAGCAGTACTTC.

The table lists this clonotype with a few counts. The V call is TRBV5-5, the J call TRBJ1-2; D unresolved. The CDR3 is made up of 16 amino acids. Germline V gives CDR1 SGHKS, CDR2 YYEKEE (reference sequence). Trimming removed 0 bases from V and 4 bases from J, with 16 bases in between. CDR3 DNA sequence: TGTGCCAGCAGCTTGGGAACCCTGGGAGGAAGCTATGGCTACACCTTC. Translated: CASSLGTLGGSYGYTF.

This clonotype was counted many times. This sequence joins TRBV12-5 and TRBJ2-1; D uncertain. From germline, CDR1 is LGHNT and CDR2 FRNRAP. Trimming stripped 7 bases from V and 0 bases from J, with 13 bases between. This CDR3 is 15 amino acids long. The CDR3 DNA sequence: TGTGCTAGTGCCCTAAGCGTCAGCTCCTACAATGAGCAGTTCTTC. Encoded protein: CASALSVSSYNEQFF.

There are a few counts of this clonotype. The chain couples TRBV12-3 or TRBV12-4 to TRBJ2-5, with 9 positions matching TRBD2. The trim removed 3 bases at V and 11 bases at J, leaving 16 bases unmatched. The CDR3 length is 16 residues. Here the CDR3 reads CASSFLPGLASEEQYF. The CDR3, as DNA: TGTGCCAGCAGTTTCTTGCCGGGACTAGCATCGGAGGAGCAGTACTTC.

The gene calls are TRBV7-9 and TRBJ2-2; 8 positions agree with TRBD2. The CDR3 has 15 residues. CDR1 is SEHNR and CDR2 is FQNEAQ in the germline V gene (reference sequence). After removal of 4 bases from V and 4 bases from J, the junction contained 5 bases not matched to a gene. As DNA, the CDR3 is TGTGCCAGCAGCTACAGCGGGGGAAGCACCGGGGAGCTGTTTTTT. Protein: CASSYSGGSTGELFF.

This clonotype showed up just a few times. The rearrangement joins TRBV6-1 to TRBJ1-2; D gene uncertain. The CDR3 runs to 13 residues. Trimming removed 4 bases at V and 4 bases at J, with 10 bases between. Germline V gives CDR1 MNHNS, CDR2 SASEGT. The CDR3 loop reads CASSVKDLYGYTF. The DNA of the CDR3 is TGTGCCAGCAGTGTCAAGGACCTCTATGGCTACACCTTC.

This chain uses TRBV5-1 with TRBJ2-7, with D maybe TRBD2 (6 bases). The CDR3 sequence is 15 residues long. Germline CDR1 is SGHRS and CDR2 is YFSETQ. V shed 0 bases and J shed 4 bases, with 14 bases lying between them. This CDR3 is CASSLAPSVKYEQYF. Here the CDR3 DNA reads TGCGCCAGCAGCTTGGCTCCTAGCGTCAAATACGAGCAGTACTTC.

This clonotype has a handful of counts. The V and J genes are TRBV5-1 and TRBJ2-3; no clear D. Trimming left V 3 bases short and J 4 bases short, with 12 bases between. Per germline, CDR1 SGHRS and CDR2 YFSETQ. The CDR3 consists of 14 residues. As DNA, the CDR3 is TGCGCCAGCAGCTCATCACAGAACGCAGATACGCAGTATTTT. Translation gives CASSSSQNADTQYF.

This clonotype was recorded only once. This chain links TRBV4-2 with TRBJ2-1; TRBD2 agrees at 8 bases. Germline values: CDR1 LGHNA, CDR2 YNFKEQ. The J segment lost 5 bases and the V segment lost 4 bases, leaving 7 bases of the junction unmatched. CDR3 length: 15 residues. CDR3 residues: CASSPRGRGDNEQFF. DNA of the CDR3: TGTGCCAGCAGCCCCCGGGGGCGGGGGGACAATGAGCAGTTCTTC.

The chain couples TRBV25-1 to TRBJ1-1, with a possible D match to TRBD1 (6 bases). This CDR3 spans 15 amino acids. Germline assignment: CDR1 MGHDK and CDR2 SYGVNS. The V end was cut by 8 bases, the J end by 1 base, with 17 bases between. CDR3 amino acids: CASGGQAYSNTEAFF. Here the CDR3 DNA reads TGTGCCAGCGGGGGGCAGGCATACTCGAACACTGAAGCTTTCTTT.

V is TRBV12-3 or TRBV12-4 and J is TRBJ1-6; tentatively, D is TRBD1 (6 bases). Trimming took 4 bases from V and 6 from J, leaving 13 bases between them. The CDR3 length is 15 residues. The CDR3 DNA follows: TGTGCCAGCAGTTCACCGGGGGGCGTTAATTCACCCCTCCACTTT. It encodes CASSSPGGVNSPLHF.

The V gene is TRBV25-1, the J gene TRBJ2-2; a possible D gene is TRBD2 (5 bases). The germline CDR1 and CDR2 sequences are MGHDK and SYGVNS. Trimming took off 2 bases at V and 0 bases at J, with 7 bases between the two ends. This CDR3 has 15 residues. CDR3 DNA: TGTGCCAGCAGTGAACCGGGGTCGAACACCGGGGAGCTGTTTTTT. Amino acid sequence: CASSEPGSNTGELFF.

J is TRBJ1-1 and V is TRBV20-1; 8 bases are shared with TRBD1. V lost 6 bases and J lost 1; bases outside the gene matches: 10. This CDR3 contains 15 residues. Germline V CDR1 and CDR2: DFQATT, SNEGSKA (reference sequence). The CDR3 here is CSAFPRGRGNTEAFF. For the CDR3, the DNA is TGCAGTGCCTTCCCCAGGGGGCGAGGGAACACTGAAGCTTTCTTT.

On this clonotype: A junction end diverges from the germline sequence, so it may reflect a read error. The J gene is TRBJ2-3, the V gene TRBV6-6; possibly TRBD1 for D (5 bases). In germline, CDR1 is MNHNY, CDR2 SVGAGI (reference sequence). This CDR3 region has 16 residues. CDR3 residues: CARSYGPGIKADTQYF. For the CDR3, the DNA is TGTGCCCGCAGTTACGGCCCAGGGATAAAGGCAGATACGCAGTATTTT.

V is TRBV6-6 and J is TRBJ2-2; 8 bases agree with TRBD2. With 2 bases clipped from V and 5 bases from J, the junction kept 10 bases outside the gene matches. Germline V gene data show CDR1 as MNHNY and CDR2 as SVGAGI (reference sequence). CDR3 length: 17 residues. CDR3 nucleotides: TGTGCCAGCAGTTACCCCGTGGGCGGGAGGAAAACCGGGGAGCTGTTTTTT. Encoded protein: CASSYPVGGRKTGELFF.

V gene TRBV2 combines with J gene TRBJ1-6, with TRBD1 identical over 9 bases. Per the germline V gene, CDR1 is SNHLY and CDR2 is FYNNEI. V lost 7 bases, J lost 3 bases, and 4 bases stayed unmatched. CDR3 size: 15 residues. CDR3 protein: CASTSTGGYNSPLHF. CDR3 DNA sequence: TGTGCCAGCACCTCGACAGGGGGCTATAATTCACCCCTCCACTTT.

The chain is built from TRBV7-8 and TRBJ2-7, with unresolved D. From germline, CDR1 is SGHVS and CDR2 FQNEAQ. The V and J ends lost 5 bases and 7 bases respectively, with 12 bases between them. The CDR3 covers 12 residues. The CDR3: CASSRNIGEQYF. In DNA, the CDR3 is TGTGCCAGCAGCCGCAACATCGGGGAGCAGTACTTC.

This chain joins TRBV20-1 and TRBJ2-3; D possibly corresponds to TRBD2 (6 bases). V was cut by 4 bases and J by 3 bases, with 17 bases left in between. The CDR3 is 15 residues long. Germline lookup yields CDR1 DFQATT and CDR2 SNEGSKA (reference sequence). CDR3 region: CSATERRDATDTQYF. DNA of the CDR3: TGCAGTGCTACGGAGAGGCGGGATGCAACAGATACGCAGTATTTT.